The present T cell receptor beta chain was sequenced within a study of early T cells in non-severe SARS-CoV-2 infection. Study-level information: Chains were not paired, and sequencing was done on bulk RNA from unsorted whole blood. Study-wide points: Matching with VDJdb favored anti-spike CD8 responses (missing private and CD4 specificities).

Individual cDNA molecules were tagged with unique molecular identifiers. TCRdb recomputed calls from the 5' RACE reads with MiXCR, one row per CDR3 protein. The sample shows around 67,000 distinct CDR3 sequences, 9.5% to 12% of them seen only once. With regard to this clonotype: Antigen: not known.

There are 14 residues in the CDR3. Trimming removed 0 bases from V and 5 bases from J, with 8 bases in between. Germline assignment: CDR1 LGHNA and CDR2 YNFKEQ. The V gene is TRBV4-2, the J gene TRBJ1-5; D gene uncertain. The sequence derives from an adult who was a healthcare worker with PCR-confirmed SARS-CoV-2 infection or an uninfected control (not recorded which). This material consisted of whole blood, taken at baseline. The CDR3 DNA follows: TGTGCCAGCAGCCAAGATCACGGAGATCAGCCCCAGCATTTT. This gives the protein CASSQDHGDQPQHF.